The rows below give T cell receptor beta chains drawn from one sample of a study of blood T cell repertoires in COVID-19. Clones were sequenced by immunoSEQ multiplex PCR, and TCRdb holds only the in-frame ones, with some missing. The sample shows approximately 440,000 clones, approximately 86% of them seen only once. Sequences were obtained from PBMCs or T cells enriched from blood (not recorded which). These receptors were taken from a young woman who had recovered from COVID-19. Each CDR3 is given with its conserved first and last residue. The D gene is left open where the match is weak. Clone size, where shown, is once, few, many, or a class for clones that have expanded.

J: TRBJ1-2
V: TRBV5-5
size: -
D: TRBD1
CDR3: CASSTGQATYYGYTF
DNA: TGTGCCAGCAGCACCGGACAGGCGACCTACTATGGCTACACCTTC

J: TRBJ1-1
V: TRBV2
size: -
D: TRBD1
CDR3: CASSDRGDTEAFF
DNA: TGTGCCAGCAGTGACAGGGGGGACACTGAAGCTTTCTTT

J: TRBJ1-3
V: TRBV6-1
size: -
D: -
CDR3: CASSEDRVDRRPGNTIYF
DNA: TGTGCCAGCAGTGAAGACAGAGTTGACAGACGCCCAGGAAACACCATATATTTT

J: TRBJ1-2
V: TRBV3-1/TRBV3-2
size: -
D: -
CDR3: CASRIGANYGYTF
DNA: TGTGCCAGCAGGATAGGAGCTAACTATGGCTACACCTTC

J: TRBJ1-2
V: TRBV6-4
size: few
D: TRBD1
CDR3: CASSPDWGIGTGVSGYTF
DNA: TGTGCCAGCAGCCCGGATTGGGGCATCGGGACAGGGGTCTCTGGCTACACCTTC

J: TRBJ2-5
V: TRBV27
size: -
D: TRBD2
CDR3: CASSSQSTSGGWKTQYF
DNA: TGTGCCAGCAGTTCCCAATCGACTAGCGGGGGGTGGAAGACCCAGTACTTC

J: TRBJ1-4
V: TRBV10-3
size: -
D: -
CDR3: CAISEGTGREKLFF
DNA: TGTGCCATCAGTGAAGGAACAGGGAGAGAAAAACTGTTTTTT

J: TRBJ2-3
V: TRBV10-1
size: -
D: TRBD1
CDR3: CASSTRDRSDTQYF
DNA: TGCGCCAGCAGCACAAGGGACAGGTCCGATACGCAGTATTTT

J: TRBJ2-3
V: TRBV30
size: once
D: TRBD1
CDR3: CAWSPGQADTQYF
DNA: TGTGCCTGGAGTCCGGGACAGGCAGATACGCAGTATTTT

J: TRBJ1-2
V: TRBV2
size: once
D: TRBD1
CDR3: CASTTDRAGNYGYTF
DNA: TGTGCCAGCACAACCGACAGGGCTGGCAACTATGGCTACACCTTC

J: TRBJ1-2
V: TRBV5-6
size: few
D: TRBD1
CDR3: CASSSTGGSLYGYTF
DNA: TGTGCCAGCAGCTCAACAGGGGGCTCCCTCTATGGCTACACCTTC

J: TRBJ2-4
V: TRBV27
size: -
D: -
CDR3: CASSLYNSGPLTKNIQYF
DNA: TGTGCCAGCAGTTTATACAATTCGGGTCCCCTAACCAAAAACATTCAGTACTTC

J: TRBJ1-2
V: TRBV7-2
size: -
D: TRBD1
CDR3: CASSWTGYNYGYTF
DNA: TGTGCCAGCAGCTGGACAGGGTATAACTATGGCTACACCTTC

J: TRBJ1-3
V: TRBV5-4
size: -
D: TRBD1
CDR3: CASSIDRDSGNTIYF
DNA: TGTGCCAGCAGCATTGACAGGGACTCTGGAAACACCATATATTTT

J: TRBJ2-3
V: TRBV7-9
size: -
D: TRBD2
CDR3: CASSLGLAGAQIRITQYF
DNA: TGTGCCAGCAGCTTAGGACTAGCGGGGGCCCAAATCAGGATTACGCAGTATTTT

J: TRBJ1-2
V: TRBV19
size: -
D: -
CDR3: CASSPHTTGNDGYTF
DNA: TGTGCCAGTAGCCCTCACACCACAGGGAATGATGGCTACACCTTC

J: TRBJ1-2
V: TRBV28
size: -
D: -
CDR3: CASSLAGPYYGYTF
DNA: TGTGCCAGCAGTTTAGCGGGGCCGTACTATGGCTACACCTTC

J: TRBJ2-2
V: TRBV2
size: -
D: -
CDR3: CASTSDFPPGTGELFF
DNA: TGTGCCAGCACCTCGGACTTTCCTCCGGGGACCGGGGAGCTGTTTTTT

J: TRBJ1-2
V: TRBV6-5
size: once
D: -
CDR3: CASSPALNYGYTF
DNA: TGTGCCAGCAGTCCCGCGCTCAACTATGGCTACACCTTC

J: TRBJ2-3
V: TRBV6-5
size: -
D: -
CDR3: CASSYGGGPRDTQYF
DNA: TGTGCCAGCAGTTACGGGGGCGGACCAAGAGATACGCAGTATTTT

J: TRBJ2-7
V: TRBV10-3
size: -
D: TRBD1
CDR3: CAISSGQGAYEQYF
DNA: TGTGCCATCAGTTCGGGACAGGGGGCTTACGAGCAGTACTTC

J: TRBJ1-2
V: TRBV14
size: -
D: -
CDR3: CASSQIRGVYTF
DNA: TGTGCCAGCAGCCAGATTAGAGGCGTCTACACCTTC

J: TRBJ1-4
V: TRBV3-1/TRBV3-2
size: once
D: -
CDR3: CASSQTREKLFF
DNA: TGTGCCAGCAGCCAAACACGCGAAAAACTGTTTTTT

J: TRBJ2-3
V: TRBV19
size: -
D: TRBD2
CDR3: CASTGGGFTDTQYF
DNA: TGTGCCAGTACCGGCGGGGGGTTCACAGATACGCAGTATTTT

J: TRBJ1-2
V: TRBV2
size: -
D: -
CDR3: CASSEGEFQGPGGYTF
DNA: TGTGCCAGCAGTGAAGGAGAATTCCAGGGCCCCGGTGGCTACACCTTC

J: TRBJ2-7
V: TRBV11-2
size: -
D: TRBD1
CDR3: CASSLNRQGYEQYF
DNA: TGTGCCAGCAGCTTAAACCGACAGGGCTACGAGCAGTACTTC

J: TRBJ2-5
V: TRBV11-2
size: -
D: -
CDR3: CASRRVAGSETQYF
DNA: TGTGCCAGCAGGAGAGTCGCGGGTTCGGAGACCCAGTACTTC

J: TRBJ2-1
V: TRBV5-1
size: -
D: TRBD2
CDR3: CASSLGLAGGNEQFF
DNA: TGCGCCAGCAGCTTGGGACTAGCGGGGGGCAATGAGCAGTTCTTC

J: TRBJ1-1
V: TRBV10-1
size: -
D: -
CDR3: CASSESGTLEAFF
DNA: TGCGCCAGCAGTGAGTCAGGGACTCTCGAAGCTTTCTTT

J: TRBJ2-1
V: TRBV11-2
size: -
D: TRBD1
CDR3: CASSLTGDNEQFF
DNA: TGTGCCAGCAGCTTAACAGGGGACAATGAGCAGTTCTTC

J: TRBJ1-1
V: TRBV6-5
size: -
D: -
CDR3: CASIPRPNTEAFF
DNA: TGTGCCAGCATTCCGCGCCCTAACACTGAAGCTTTCTTT

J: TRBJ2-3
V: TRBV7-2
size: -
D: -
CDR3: CASNPQTGTDTQYF
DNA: TGTGCCAGCAACCCCCAGACAGGCACAGATACGCAGTATTTT

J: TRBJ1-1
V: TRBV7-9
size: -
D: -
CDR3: CASTLRGLTEAFF
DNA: TGTGCCAGCACCCTAAGGGGACTCACTGAAGCTTTCTTT